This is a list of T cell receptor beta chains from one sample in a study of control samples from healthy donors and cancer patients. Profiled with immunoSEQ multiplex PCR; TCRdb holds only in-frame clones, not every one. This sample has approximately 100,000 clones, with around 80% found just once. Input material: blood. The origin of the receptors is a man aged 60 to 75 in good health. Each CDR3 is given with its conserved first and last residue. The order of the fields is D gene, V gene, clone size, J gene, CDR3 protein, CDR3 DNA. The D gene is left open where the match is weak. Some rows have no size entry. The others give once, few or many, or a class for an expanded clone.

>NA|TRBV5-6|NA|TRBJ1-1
CASSLQPWLKKTEAFF
TGTGCCAGCAGCTTACAGCCTTGGCTTAAGAAGACTGAAGCTTTCTTT
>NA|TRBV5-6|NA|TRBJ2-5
CASSLRRYQETQYF
TGTGCCAGCAGCTTACGACGGTACCAAGAGACCCAGTACTTC
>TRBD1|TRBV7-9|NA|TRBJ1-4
CASSASGGAKEKLFF
TGTGCCAGCAGCGCGTCAGGGGGCGCAAAGGAAAAACTGTTTTTT
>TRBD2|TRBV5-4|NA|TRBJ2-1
CASSLQRGNANEQFF
TGTGCCAGCAGCTTACAGCGGGGGAACGCCAATGAGCAGTTCTTC
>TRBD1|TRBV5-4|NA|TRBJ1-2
CASSFGTGGGYTF
TGTGCCAGCAGCTTCGGAACAGGGGGCGGCTACACCTTC
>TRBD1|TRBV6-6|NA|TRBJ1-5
CASSQQGQKRGNQPQHF
TGTGCCAGCAGTCAGCAGGGACAGAAACGAGGCAATCAGCCCCAGCATTTT
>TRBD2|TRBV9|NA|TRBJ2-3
CASSGSGRGGTDTQYF
TGTGCCAGCAGCGGTTCGGGGCGGGGGGGCACAGATACGCAGTATTTT
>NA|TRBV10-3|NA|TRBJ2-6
CAISEPTEGGAIRGANVLTF
TGTGCCATCAGTGAGCCCACCGAAGGGGGGGCAATTCGGGGGGCCAACGTCCTGACTTTC
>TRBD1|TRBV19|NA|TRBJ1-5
CASSIDEGGRQPQHF
TGTGCCAGTAGTATAGATGAAGGGGGCAGGCAGCCCCAGCATTTT
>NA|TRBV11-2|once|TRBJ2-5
CASSRDNQETQYF
TGTGCCAGCAGCAGGGACAACCAAGAGACCCAGTACTTC
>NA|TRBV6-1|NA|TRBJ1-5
CASSARRGSRYSNQPQHF
TGTGCCAGCAGTGCTAGGCGGGGGTCAAGATATAGCAATCAGCCCCAGCATTTT
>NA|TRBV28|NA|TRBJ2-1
CASSGLAPEQFF
TGTGCCAGCAGTGGACTGGCCCCAGAGCAGTTCTTC
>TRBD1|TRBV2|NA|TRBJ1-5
CASSETGTGGHPQHF
TGTGCCAGCAGTGAAACCGGGACAGGGGGTCACCCCCAGCATTTT
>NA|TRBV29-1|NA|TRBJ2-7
CSVGGDSRRPYEQYF
TGCAGCGTTGGCGGCGACAGCAGGCGTCCCTACGAGCAGTACTTC
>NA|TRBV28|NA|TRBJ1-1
CASRESDRGEAFF
TGTGCCAGCAGGGAGTCGGACAGAGGTGAAGCTTTCTTT
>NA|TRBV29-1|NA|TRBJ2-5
CSVEAPDRGETQYF
TGCAGCGTTGAAGCCCCGGACCGGGGGGAGACCCAGTACTTC
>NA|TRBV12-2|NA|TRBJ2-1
CASRSGTSGSYNEQFF
TGTGCAAGTCGCTCGGGGACTAGCGGGTCCTACAATGAGCAGTTCTTC
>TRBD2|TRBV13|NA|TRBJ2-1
CASSLTSGGAASSYNEQFF
TGTGCCAGCAGCTTGACTAGCGGGGGCGCCGCGAGCTCCTACAATGAGCAGTTCTTC
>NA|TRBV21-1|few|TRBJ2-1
CASSNGIHNEQFF
TGTGCCAGCAGCAATGGAATCCACAATGAGCAGTTCTTC
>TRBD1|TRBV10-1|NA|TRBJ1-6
CASGQGIYNSPLHF
TGCGCCAGCGGACAGGGGATCTATAATTCACCCCTCCACTTT
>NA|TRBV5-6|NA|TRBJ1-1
CASSPRAGHFNTEAFF
TGTGCCAGCAGCCCCAGGGCCGGACATTTCAACACTGAAGCTTTCTTT
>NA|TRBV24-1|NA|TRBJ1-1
CATSENDDPRGTEAFF
TGTGCCACCAGTGAAAACGATGACCCCCGAGGGACTGAAGCTTTCTTT
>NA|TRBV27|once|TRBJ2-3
CASGGRWDSSTDTQYF
TGTGCCAGCGGGGGGCGGTGGGACTCTAGCACAGATACGCAGTATTTT
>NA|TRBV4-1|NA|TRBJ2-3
CASSPEGGRDTQYF
TGCGCCAGCAGCCCGGAGGGTGGTAGAGATACGCAGTATTTT
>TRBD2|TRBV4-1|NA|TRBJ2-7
CASSQELAASYEQYF
TGCGCCAGCAGCCAAGAACTAGCGGCAAGCTACGAGCAGTACTTC
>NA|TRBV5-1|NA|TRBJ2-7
CASSSNSYEQYF
TGCGCCAGCAGCTCGAACTCCTACGAGCAGTACTTC
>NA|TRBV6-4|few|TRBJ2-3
CASSDGGGGSTDTQYF
TGTGCCAGCAGTGACGGGGGAGGTGGTAGCACAGATACGCAGTATTTT
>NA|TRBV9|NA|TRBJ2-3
CASSVAPQQGDTQYF
TGTGCCAGCAGCGTAGCTCCCCAGCAGGGGGATACGCAGTATTTT
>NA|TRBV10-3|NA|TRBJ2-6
CAISEQVHSLSSGANVLTF
TGTGCCATCAGTGAGCAGGTACACAGCTTGTCCTCTGGGGCCAACGTCCTGACTTTC
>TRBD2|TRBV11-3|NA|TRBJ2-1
CASSLGLAAIADEQFF
TGTGCCAGCAGCTTAGGACTAGCGGCCATAGCTGATGAGCAGTTCTTC
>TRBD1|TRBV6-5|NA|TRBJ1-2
CASSKRQGVSYGYTF
TGTGCCAGCAGTAAAAGACAGGGAGTTTCCTATGGCTACACCTTC